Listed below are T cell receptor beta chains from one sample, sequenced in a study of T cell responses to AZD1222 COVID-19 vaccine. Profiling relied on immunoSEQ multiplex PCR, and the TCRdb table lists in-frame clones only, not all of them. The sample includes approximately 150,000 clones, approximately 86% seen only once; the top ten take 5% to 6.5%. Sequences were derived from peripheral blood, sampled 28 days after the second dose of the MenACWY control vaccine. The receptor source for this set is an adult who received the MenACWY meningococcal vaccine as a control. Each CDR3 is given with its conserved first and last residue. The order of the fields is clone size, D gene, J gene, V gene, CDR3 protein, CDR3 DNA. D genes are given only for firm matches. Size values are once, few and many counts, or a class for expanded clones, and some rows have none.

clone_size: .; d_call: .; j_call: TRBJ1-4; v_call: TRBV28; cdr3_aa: CASSFRWVAEKLFF; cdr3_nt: TGTGCCAGCAGTTTTCGGTGGGTAGCTGAAAAACTGTTTTTT
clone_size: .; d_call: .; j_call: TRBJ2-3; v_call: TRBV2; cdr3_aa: CASSEGWGSDTQYF; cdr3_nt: TGTGCCAGCAGTGAAGGGTGGGGCTCGGATACGCAGTATTTT
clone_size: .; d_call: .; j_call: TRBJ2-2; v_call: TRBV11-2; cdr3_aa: CASSPDRYGTGELFF; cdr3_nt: TGTGCCAGCAGCCCTGATCGCTACGGCACCGGGGAGCTGTTTTTT
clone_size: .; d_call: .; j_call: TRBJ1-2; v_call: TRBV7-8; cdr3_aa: CASSLADSNYGYTF; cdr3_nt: TGTGCCAGCAGCTTAGCGGACAGCAACTATGGCTACACCTTC
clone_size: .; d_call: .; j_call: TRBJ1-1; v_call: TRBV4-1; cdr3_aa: CASSQVGGRNTEAFF; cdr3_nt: TGCGCCAGCAGCCAAGTCGGTGGGAGAAACACTGAAGCTTTCTTT
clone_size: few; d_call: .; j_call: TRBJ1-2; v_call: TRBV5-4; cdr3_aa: CASSIPQGRSGYTF; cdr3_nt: TGTGCCAGCAGCATACCTCAGGGGCGTAGTGGCTACACCTTC
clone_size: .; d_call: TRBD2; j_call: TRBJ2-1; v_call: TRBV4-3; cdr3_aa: CASSQGSGLAGWEQFF; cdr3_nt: TGCGCCAGCAGCCAAGGCAGCGGACTAGCGGGCTGGGAGCAGTTCTTC
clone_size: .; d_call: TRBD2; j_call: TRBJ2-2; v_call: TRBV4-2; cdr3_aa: CASQEAGVKTGELFF; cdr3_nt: TGTGCCAGCCAAGAAGCGGGAGTTAAAACCGGGGAGCTGTTTTTT
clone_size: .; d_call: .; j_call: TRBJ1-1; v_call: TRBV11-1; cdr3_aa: CASSPGNTEAFF; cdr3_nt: TGTGCCAGCAGCCCAGGGAACACTGAAGCTTTCTTT
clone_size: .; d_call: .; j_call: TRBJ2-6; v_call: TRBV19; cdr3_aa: CASSLTVTGANVLTF; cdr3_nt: TGTGCCAGTAGTCTCACAGTAACAGGGGCCAACGTCCTGACTTTC
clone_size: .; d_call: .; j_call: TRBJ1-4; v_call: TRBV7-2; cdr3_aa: CASRNRGGAFAKEGLFF; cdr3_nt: TGTGCCAGCAGAAATCGGGGAGGAGCCTTCGCAAAAGAGGGACTGTTTTTT
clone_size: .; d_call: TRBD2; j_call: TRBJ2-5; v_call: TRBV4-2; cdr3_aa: CASSQDLTRGGQETQYF; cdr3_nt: TGTGCCAGCAGCCAAGATCTGACAAGGGGAGGGCAAGAGACCCAGTACTTC
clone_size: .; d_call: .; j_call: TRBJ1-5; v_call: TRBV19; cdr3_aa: CASSIGQINQPQHF; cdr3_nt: TGTGCCAGTAGTATAGGACAGATTAATCAGCCCCAGCATTTT
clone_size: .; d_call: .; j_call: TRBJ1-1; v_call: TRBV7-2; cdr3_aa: CASSLSLPGEAFF; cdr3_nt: TGTGCCAGCAGCTTAAGTCTTCCGGGTGAAGCTTTCTTT
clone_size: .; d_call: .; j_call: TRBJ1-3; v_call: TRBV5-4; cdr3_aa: CATGDATSGNTIYF; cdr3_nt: TGTGCCACCGGGGATGCAACCTCTGGAAACACCATATATTTT
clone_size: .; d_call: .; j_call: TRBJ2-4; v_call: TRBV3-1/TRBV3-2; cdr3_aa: CASSQDQKNIQYF; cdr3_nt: TGTGCCAGCAGCCAAGATCAGAAAAACATTCAGTACTTC
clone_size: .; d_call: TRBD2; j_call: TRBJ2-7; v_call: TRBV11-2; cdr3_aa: CASSFSSSGERSSYEQYF; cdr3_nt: TGTGCCAGCAGCTTTTCCAGTAGCGGGGAACGGAGCTCCTACGAGCAGTACTTC
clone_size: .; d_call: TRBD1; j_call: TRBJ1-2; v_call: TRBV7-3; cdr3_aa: CASSPDRDYGYTF; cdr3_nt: TGTGCCAGCAGCCCGGACAGGGACTATGGCTACACCTTC
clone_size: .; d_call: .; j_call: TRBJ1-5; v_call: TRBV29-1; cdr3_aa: CSVAVDGNQPQHF; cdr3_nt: TGCAGCGTTGCCGTCGATGGCAATCAGCCCCAGCATTTT
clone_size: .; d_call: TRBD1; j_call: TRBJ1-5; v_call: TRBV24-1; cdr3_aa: CATSDSRTGEYSNQPQHF; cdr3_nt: TGTGCCACCAGTGATTCCCGGACAGGGGAGTATAGCAATCAGCCCCAGCATTTT
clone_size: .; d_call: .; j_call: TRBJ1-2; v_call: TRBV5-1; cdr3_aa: CASSLEGIGGYTF; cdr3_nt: TGCGCCAGCAGCTTGGAGGGAATTGGTGGCTACACCTTC
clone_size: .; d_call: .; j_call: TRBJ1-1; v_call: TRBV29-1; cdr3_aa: CSVGNTEAFF; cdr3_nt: TGCAGCGTTGGAAACACTGAAGCTTTCTTT
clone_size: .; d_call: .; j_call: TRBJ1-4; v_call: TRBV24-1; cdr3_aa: CATSETGQRPEKLFF; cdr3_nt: TGTGCTACCAGTGAAACTGGACAGCGCCCTGAAAAACTGTTTTTT
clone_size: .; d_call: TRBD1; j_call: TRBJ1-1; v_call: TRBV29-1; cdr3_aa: CSSTGGRFTEAFF; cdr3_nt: TGCAGCTCGACAGGGGGCAGATTCACTGAAGCTTTCTTT
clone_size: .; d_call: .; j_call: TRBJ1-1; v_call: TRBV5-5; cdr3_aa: CASSLDPRATEAFF; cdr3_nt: TGTGCCAGCAGCTTGGATCCCAGGGCCACTGAAGCTTTCTTT
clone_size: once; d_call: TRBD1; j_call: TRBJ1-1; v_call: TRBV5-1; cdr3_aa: CASSFGQGSTEAFF; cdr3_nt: TGCGCCAGCAGCTTTGGACAGGGGAGCACTGAAGCTTTCTTT
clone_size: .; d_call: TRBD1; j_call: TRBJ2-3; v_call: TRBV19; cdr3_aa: CASSDRGQTDTQYF; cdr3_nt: TGTGCCAGTAGCGACAGGGGGCAAACAGATACGCAGTATTTT
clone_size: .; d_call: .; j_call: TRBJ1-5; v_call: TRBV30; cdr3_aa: CAWGPGSAQPQHF; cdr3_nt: TGTGCCTGGGGTCCAGGGTCAGCACAGCCCCAGCATTTT
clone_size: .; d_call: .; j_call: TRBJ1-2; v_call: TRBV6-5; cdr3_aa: CASSYSTAAGGYTF; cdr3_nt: TGTGCCAGCAGTTACTCGACGGCGGCGGGTGGCTACACCTTC
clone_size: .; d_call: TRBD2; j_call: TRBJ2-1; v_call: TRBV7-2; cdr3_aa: CASNPLAGHNEQFF; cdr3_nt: TGTGCCAGCAACCCACTAGCGGGGCACAATGAGCAGTTCTTC
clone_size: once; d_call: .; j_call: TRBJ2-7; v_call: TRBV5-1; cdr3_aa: CASRTRGPGEQYF; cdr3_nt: TGCGCCAGCAGGACGCGGGGACCGGGGGAGCAGTACTTC
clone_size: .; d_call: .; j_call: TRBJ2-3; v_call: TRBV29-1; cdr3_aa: CSVAGPVVDTQYF; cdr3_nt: TGCAGCGTCGCCGGGCCCGTAGTCGATACGCAGTATTTT
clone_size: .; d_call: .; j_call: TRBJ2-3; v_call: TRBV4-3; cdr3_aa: CASSQGRRSTDTQYF; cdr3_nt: TGCGCCAGCAGCCAAGGTCGGCGGTCCACAGATACGCAGTATTTT
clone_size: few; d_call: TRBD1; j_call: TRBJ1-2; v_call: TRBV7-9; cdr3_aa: CASSLLGTGYGYTF; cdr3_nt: TGTGCCAGCAGCTTACTTGGGACAGGGTATGGCTACACCTTC
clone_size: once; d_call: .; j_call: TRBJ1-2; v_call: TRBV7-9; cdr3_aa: CASSLTTDLGGYTF; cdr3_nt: TGTGCCAGCAGCTTGACGACAGACCTAGGTGGCTACACCTTC
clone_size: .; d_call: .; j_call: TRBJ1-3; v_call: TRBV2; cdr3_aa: CASGVGMGNTIYF; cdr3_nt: TGTGCCAGTGGAGTCGGTATGGGAAACACCATATATTTT
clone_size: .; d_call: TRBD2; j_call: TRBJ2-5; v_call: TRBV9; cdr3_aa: CASSVGLAETQYF; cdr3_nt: TGTGCCAGCAGCGTCGGACTAGCCGAGACCCAGTACTTC
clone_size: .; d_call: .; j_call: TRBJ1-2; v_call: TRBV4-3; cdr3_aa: CASSQDRGSSSYYGYTF; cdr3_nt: TGCGCCAGCAGCCAAGATCGGGGATCCTCAAGCTACTATGGCTACACCTTC
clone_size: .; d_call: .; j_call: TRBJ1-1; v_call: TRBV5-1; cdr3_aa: CASSPPGAGNTEAFF; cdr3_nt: TGCGCCAGCAGCCCTCCAGGGGCCGGGAACACTGAAGCTTTCTTT
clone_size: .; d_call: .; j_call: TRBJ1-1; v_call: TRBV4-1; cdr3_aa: CASSQVDGARGAFF; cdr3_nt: TGCGCCAGCAGCCAAGTTGATGGGGCACGGGGAGCTTTCTTT
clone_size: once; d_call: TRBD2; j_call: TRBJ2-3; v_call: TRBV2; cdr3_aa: CASSDRAGVDTQYF; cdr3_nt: TGTGCCAGCAGTGATCGGGCGGGAGTAGATACGCAGTATTTT
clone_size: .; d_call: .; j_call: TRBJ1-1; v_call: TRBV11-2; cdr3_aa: CASSLAPGEAFF; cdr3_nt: TGTGCCAGCAGCTTAGCTCCGGGTGAAGCTTTCTTT
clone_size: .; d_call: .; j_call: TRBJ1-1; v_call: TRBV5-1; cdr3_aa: CASSLIPGAEAFF; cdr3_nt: TGCGCCAGCAGCTTGATTCCCGGCGCTGAAGCTTTCTTT
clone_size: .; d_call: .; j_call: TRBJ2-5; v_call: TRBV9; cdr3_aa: CASSTSPGPPQETQYF; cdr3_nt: TGTGCCAGCAGCACATCGCCGGGCCCCCCGCAGGAGACCCAGTACTTC
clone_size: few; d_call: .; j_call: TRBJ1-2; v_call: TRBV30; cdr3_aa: CAWSPLDGGQTYGYTF; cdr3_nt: TGTGCCTGGAGTCCCCTGGACGGGGGTCAAACCTATGGCTACACCTTC
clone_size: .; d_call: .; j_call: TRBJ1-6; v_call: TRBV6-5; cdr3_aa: CASSLPDWAGNSPLHF; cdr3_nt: TGTGCCAGCAGTTTACCTGATTGGGCAGGAAACTCACCCCTCCACTTT
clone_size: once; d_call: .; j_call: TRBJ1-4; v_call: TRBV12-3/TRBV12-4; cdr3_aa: CASQTNPEKLFF; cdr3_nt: TGTGCCAGCCAAACCAACCCTGAAAAACTGTTTTTT
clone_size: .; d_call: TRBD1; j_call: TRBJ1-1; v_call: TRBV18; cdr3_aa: CASSTGTANAEAFF; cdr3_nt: TGTGCCAGCTCAACCGGGACAGCGAACGCTGAAGCTTTCTTT
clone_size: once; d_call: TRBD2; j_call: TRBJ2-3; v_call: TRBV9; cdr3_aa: CASSVMSGAGTDTQYF; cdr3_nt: TGTGCCAGCAGCGTCATGAGCGGGGCCGGGACAGATACGCAGTATTTT
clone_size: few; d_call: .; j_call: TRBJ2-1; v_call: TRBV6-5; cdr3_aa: CASTRDTISPGQFF; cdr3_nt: TGTGCCAGCACCCGGGACACCATCTCCCCCGGGCAGTTCTTC
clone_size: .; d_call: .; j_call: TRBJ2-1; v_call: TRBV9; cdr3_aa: CASSHRADHYNEQFF; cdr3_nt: TGTGCCAGCAGCCATCGGGCAGATCACTACAATGAGCAGTTCTTC
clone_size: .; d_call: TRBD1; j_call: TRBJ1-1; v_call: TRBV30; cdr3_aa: CASSDRAEAFF; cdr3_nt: TGTGCCTCCTCCGACAGGGCTGAAGCTTTCTTT